One sample yielded the 2 T cell receptor beta chains listed below, sequenced in a study of T cell responses to AZD1222 COVID-19 vaccine. Repertoires were generated with immunoSEQ multiplex PCR, while TCRdb's copy carries only in-frame clones and drops some. Among 130,000 to 150,000 clones listed, around 90% were seen once. This specimen was peripheral blood, taken on day 0 of AZD1222 vaccination. These receptors all come from an adult in good health.

This chain joins TRBV7-9 and TRBJ1-4; no reliable D call. Germline V gives CDR1 SEHNR, CDR2 FQNEAQ (reference sequence). The CDR3 totals 15 residues. V lost 5 bases and J 4 bases, leaving 14 bases between the germline ends. The CDR3: CASSLSIGYNEKLFF. The CDR3 region has the DNA TGTGCCAGCAGCCTCAGTATAGGGTATAATGAAAAACTGTTTTTT.

The chain combines TRBV7-6 with TRBJ2-7; maybe TRBD2 (5 bases). The CDR3 has 15 amino acids. Germline loops: CDR1 SGHVS, CDR2 FNYEAQ. Trimming shortened V by 2 bases and J by 2 bases, and 13 bases separated the two germline ends. The CDR3 protein is CASSLRDSPTYEQYF. CDR3 nucleotides: TGTGCCAGCAGCTTACGGGATTCCCCTACCTACGAGCAGTACTTC.